This is a list of T cell receptor beta chains from one sample in a study of blood T cell repertoires in COVID-19. Repertoires were generated with immunoSEQ multiplex PCR, while TCRdb's copy carries only in-frame clones and drops some. The profile covers 150,000 to 200,000 clones, with around nine tenths appearing a single time and roughly 3.6% taken by the ten largest. Sequenced material: peripheral blood. The receptors here all came from a man aged 18 to 30 with active or convalescent COVID-19. Both conserved end residues are part of each CDR3.

j_call v_call cdr3_aa
TRBJ1-2 TRBV5-4 CASSLRQGEGGYTF
TRBJ1-2 TRBV19 CASNLDRGSRYGYTF
TRBJ1-2 TRBV27 CASTSLPTRGGVHGYTF
TRBJ1-2 TRBV20-1 CSALGGYGYTF
TRBJ2-7 TRBV10-3 CAISESNQGMPYEQYF
TRBJ2-1 TRBV11-3 CASSLGLVNEQFF
TRBJ1-3 TRBV29-1 CSVESNSGNTIYF
TRBJ2-3 TRBV6-5 CASSRLADSTDTQYF
TRBJ1-6 TRBV7-9 CASSLGGGRNSPLHF
TRBJ1-1 TRBV4-3 CASSQDRNTEAFF
TRBJ1-1 TRBV7-9 CASSFSAEAFF
TRBJ2-3 TRBV5-1 CASSWDVAGSTDTQYF
TRBJ2-1 TRBV7-6 CASSLSQGLAGGNEQFF
TRBJ1-2 TRBV28 CASRIDGLYGYTF
TRBJ1-2 TRBV6-6 CASSPGQGRGYGYTF
TRBJ2-4 TRBV27 CASSPIAGGPRNIQYF
TRBJ2-3 TRBV5-1 CASSSQAVLAGTDTQYF